This is a list of T cell receptor beta chains from one sample in a study of T cell repertoires in cytomegalovirus infection. TCRdb re-called the reads through MiXCR, storing one row per CDR3 protein. Found here are about 97,000 distinct CDR3 sequences, approximately 16% of them singletons; the top ten hold about 7.3%. Material for sequencing was PBMCs. These TCRs come from a human donor in good health (CMV status not recorded). Some clones in this sample may be carry-over from other donors' samples. Both conserved end residues are part of each CDR3. Fields, in order: clone size, J gene, D gene, V gene, CDR3 DNA, CDR3 protein. D genes are given only for firm matches. Size is omitted from some rows. Given values are once, few, many or a class for expanded clones.

clone size: few; J gene: TRBJ1-2; D gene: -; V gene: TRBV2; CDR3 DNA: TGTGCCAGCAGTGAAGCGGTCGTTAACTATGGCTACACCTTC; CDR3 protein: CASSEAVVNYGYTF
clone size: -; J gene: TRBJ1-2; D gene: TRBD1; V gene: TRBV5-4; CDR3 DNA: TGTGCCAGCAGACCTGACAGGGGCTATGGCTACACCTTC; CDR3 protein: CASRPDRGYGYTF
clone size: few; J gene: TRBJ1-4; D gene: -; V gene: TRBV10-2; CDR3 DNA: TGCGCCAGCAGTGAGCTCAGGCTACAAAGGTGGGGCGAAAAACTGTTTTTT; CDR3 protein: CASSELRLQRWGEKLFF
clone size: -; J gene: TRBJ1-5; D gene: -; V gene: TRBV7-9; CDR3 DNA: TGTGCCAGCAGCGCCGACGGTGGCTCGGGGCAGCCCCAGCATTTT; CDR3 protein: CASSADGGSGQPQHF
clone size: many; J gene: TRBJ2-2; D gene: -; V gene: TRBV11-2; CDR3 DNA: TGTGCCAGCAGCTTAAATCGGGTGGGGACCGGGGAGCTGTTTTTT; CDR3 protein: CASSLNRVGTGELFF
clone size: few; J gene: TRBJ2-1; D gene: -; V gene: TRBV19; CDR3 DNA: TGTGCCAGTAGTATAGATTCCGGGGTGAATGAGCAGTTCTTC; CDR3 protein: CASSIDSGVNEQFF
clone size: -; J gene: TRBJ2-5; D gene: TRBD1; V gene: TRBV4-1; CDR3 DNA: TGCGCCAGCAGCCAGCCGGGACAGGGCGGGACCCAGTACTTC; CDR3 protein: CASSQPGQGGTQYF
clone size: few; J gene: TRBJ2-7; D gene: -; V gene: TRBV14; CDR3 DNA: TGTGCCAGCAGCCAAGATGTTGAGGGGCAGTACTTC; CDR3 protein: CASSQDVEGQYF
clone size: -; J gene: TRBJ1-1; D gene: -; V gene: TRBV29-1; CDR3 DNA: TGCAGCGTTGAAGAGAACACTGAAGCTTTCTTT; CDR3 protein: CSVEENTEAFF
clone size: -; J gene: TRBJ2-1; D gene: TRBD1; V gene: TRBV28; CDR3 DNA: TGTGCCAGCAGTCGACATCCGGGACAGGGCTATCGGGAGCAGTTCTTC; CDR3 protein: CASSRHPGQGYREQFF
clone size: -; J gene: TRBJ2-7; D gene: -; V gene: TRBV18; CDR3 DNA: TGTGCCAGCTCACCATCGACTCCGGGCTCCTACGAGCAGTACTTC; CDR3 protein: CASSPSTPGSYEQYF
clone size: many; J gene: TRBJ2-2; D gene: -; V gene: TRBV7-2; CDR3 DNA: TGTGCCAGCAGATTAAGGAATCTTGGGGCCGGAAACACCGGGGAGCTGTTTTTT; CDR3 protein: CASRLRNLGAGNTGELFF
clone size: -; J gene: TRBJ1-6; D gene: TRBD1; V gene: TRBV7-9; CDR3 DNA: TGTGCCAGCAGCTTCCACCGGGACAGGCCCCTTATCCATAATTCACCCCTCCACTTT; CDR3 protein: CASSFHRDRPLIHNSPLHF
clone size: many; J gene: TRBJ2-1; D gene: TRBD2; V gene: TRBV7-3; CDR3 DNA: TGTGCCAGCAGCCAACGACTAGCGGGGGGCAATGAGCAGTTCTTC; CDR3 protein: CASSQRLAGGNEQFF
clone size: many; J gene: TRBJ2-7; D gene: -; V gene: TRBV7-3; CDR3 DNA: TGTGCCAGCAGCTTAACGGGGTATCGGTCCTACGAGCAGTACTTC; CDR3 protein: CASSLTGYRSYEQYF
clone size: many; J gene: TRBJ1-3; D gene: -; V gene: TRBV7-6; CDR3 DNA: TGTGCCAGCAGCCTAAATCCCTTTGGCGCCCGGAGCGGAAACACCATATATTTT; CDR3 protein: CASSLNPFGARSGNTIYF
clone size: few; J gene: TRBJ1-5; D gene: -; V gene: TRBV15; CDR3 DNA: TGTGCCACCAGCGTAACCATCAATCAGCCCCAGCATTTT; CDR3 protein: CATSVTINQPQHF
clone size: -; J gene: TRBJ2-1; D gene: TRBD2; V gene: TRBV5-4; CDR3 DNA: TGTGCCAGCAGCTTGGTGGGACTAGAGGCTCGGCAGTTCTTC; CDR3 protein: CASSLVGLEARQFF
clone size: many; J gene: TRBJ1-2; D gene: -; V gene: TRBV7-9; CDR3 DNA: TGTGCCAGCAGCTCAGACACAGAAGATGGCTACACCTTC; CDR3 protein: CASSSDTEDGYTF
clone size: many; J gene: TRBJ2-7; D gene: -; V gene: TRBV7-2; CDR3 DNA: TGTGCCAGCAGCCCCGATAGAAGTAGGGGGGAGCAGTACTTC; CDR3 protein: CASSPDRSRGEQYF
clone size: many; J gene: TRBJ2-7; D gene: -; V gene: TRBV7-2; CDR3 DNA: TGTGCCAGCAGCTCGTCGACTAAAACCTACGAGCAGTACTTC; CDR3 protein: CASSSSTKTYEQYF
clone size: many; J gene: TRBJ2-5; D gene: -; V gene: TRBV7-2; CDR3 DNA: TGTGCCAGCAGCTGGGGGTCGGCGGGGTTAATTGTGACCCAGTACTTC; CDR3 protein: CASSWGSAGLIVTQYF
clone size: many; J gene: TRBJ2-7; D gene: -; V gene: TRBV10-3; CDR3 DNA: TGTGCCATCAGTGAGGGGTACTCCTCCGAGCAGTACTTC; CDR3 protein: CAISEGYSSEQYF
clone size: -; J gene: TRBJ2-5; D gene: TRBD1; V gene: TRBV20-1; CDR3 DNA: TGCAGTGCGCCGGACAGGGCCCAAGAGACCCAGTACTTC; CDR3 protein: CSAPDRAQETQYF
clone size: many; J gene: TRBJ2-1; D gene: -; V gene: TRBV11-3; CDR3 DNA: TGTGCCAGCAGCTTATCAGGATACAATGAGCAGTTCTTC; CDR3 protein: CASSLSGYNEQFF
clone size: few; J gene: TRBJ2-2; D gene: TRBD1; V gene: TRBV6-1; CDR3 DNA: TGTGCCAGCAGTTGGGGGACAGGCACCGGGGAGCTGTTTTTT; CDR3 protein: CASSWGTGTGELFF
clone size: few; J gene: TRBJ1-1; D gene: -; V gene: TRBV6-2/TRBV6-3; CDR3 DNA: TGTGCCAGCACTTTGACCGCGAACACTGAAGCTTTCTTT; CDR3 protein: CASTLTANTEAFF
clone size: few; J gene: TRBJ2-1; D gene: TRBD1; V gene: TRBV10-2; CDR3 DNA: TGCGCCAGCAGAGCCTGGGACAGGGTAGGAGATGAGCAGTTCTTC; CDR3 protein: CASRAWDRVGDEQFF
clone size: many; J gene: TRBJ1-3; D gene: TRBD1; V gene: TRBV7-2; CDR3 DNA: TGTGCCAGCAGCCCTTGGACAGGGATGTCCGGAAACACCATATATTTT; CDR3 protein: CASSPWTGMSGNTIYF
clone size: few; J gene: TRBJ2-5; D gene: TRBD1; V gene: TRBV28; CDR3 DNA: TGTGCCAGCAGTACCGCGGGGACAGGGGAAGAGACCCAGTACTTC; CDR3 protein: CASSTAGTGEETQYF
clone size: -; J gene: TRBJ2-6; D gene: -; V gene: TRBV20-1; CDR3 DNA: TGCAGTGCTAGAGAGCCAGGGTCTTTCTTGAGGGACGGGGCCAACGTCCTGACTTTC; CDR3 protein: CSAREPGSFLRDGANVLTF
clone size: -; J gene: TRBJ2-1; D gene: -; V gene: TRBV6-2/TRBV6-3; CDR3 DNA: TGTGCCAGCAGCCCCCGCGGGGATAGCTCCTACAATGAGCAGTTCTTC; CDR3 protein: CASSPRGDSSYNEQFF
clone size: medium-sized; J gene: TRBJ1-1; D gene: TRBD1; V gene: TRBV12-3/TRBV12-4; CDR3 DNA: TGTGCCAGCAGCACTAGGCCGGGACAGTCCACTGAAGCTTTCTTT; CDR3 protein: CASSTRPGQSTEAFF
clone size: -; J gene: TRBJ1-4; D gene: -; V gene: TRBV6-5; CDR3 DNA: TGTGCCAGCAGTTACGGGGGAGCAACTAATGAAAAACTGTTTTTT; CDR3 protein: CASSYGGATNEKLFF
clone size: -; J gene: TRBJ1-2; D gene: -; V gene: TRBV4-1; CDR3 DNA: TGCGCCAGCAGCCAGGATCTGACATACTATGGCTACACCTTC; CDR3 protein: CASSQDLTYYGYTF